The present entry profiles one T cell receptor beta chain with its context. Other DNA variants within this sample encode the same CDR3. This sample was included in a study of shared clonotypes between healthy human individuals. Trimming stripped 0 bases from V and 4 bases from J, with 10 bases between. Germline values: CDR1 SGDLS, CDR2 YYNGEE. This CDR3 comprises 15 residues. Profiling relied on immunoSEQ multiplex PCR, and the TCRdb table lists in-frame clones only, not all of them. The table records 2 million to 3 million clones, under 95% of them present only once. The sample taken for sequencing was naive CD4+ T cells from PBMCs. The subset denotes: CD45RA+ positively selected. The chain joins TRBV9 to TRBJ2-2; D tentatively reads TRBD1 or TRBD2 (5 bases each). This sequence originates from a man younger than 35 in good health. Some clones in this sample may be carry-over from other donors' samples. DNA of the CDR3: TGTGCCAGCAGCGTAGGAGGGACGATCACCGGGGAGCTGTTTTTT. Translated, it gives CASSVGGTITGELFF. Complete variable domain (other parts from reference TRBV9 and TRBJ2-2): DSGVTQTPKHLITATGQRVTLRCSPRSGDLSVYWYQQSLDQGLQFLIQYYNGEERAKGNILERFSAQQFPDLHSELNLSSLELGDSALYFCASSVGGTITGELFFGEGSRLTVL.